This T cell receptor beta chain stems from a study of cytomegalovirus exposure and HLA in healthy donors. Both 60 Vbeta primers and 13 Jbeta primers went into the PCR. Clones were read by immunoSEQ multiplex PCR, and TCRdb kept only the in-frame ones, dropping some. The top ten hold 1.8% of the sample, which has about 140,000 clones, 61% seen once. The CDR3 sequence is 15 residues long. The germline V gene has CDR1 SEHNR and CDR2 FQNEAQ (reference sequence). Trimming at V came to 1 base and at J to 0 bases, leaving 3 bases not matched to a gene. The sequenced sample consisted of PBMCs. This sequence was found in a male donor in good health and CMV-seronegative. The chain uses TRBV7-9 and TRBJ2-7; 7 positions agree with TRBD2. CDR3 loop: CASSLVAGASYEQYF. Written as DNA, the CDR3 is TGTGCCAGCAGCTTAGTCGCGGGAGCCTCCTACGAGCAGTACTTC. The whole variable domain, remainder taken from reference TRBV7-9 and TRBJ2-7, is DTGVSQNPRHKITKRGQNVTFRCDPISEHNRLYWYRQTLGQGPEFLTYFQNEAQLEKSRLLSDRFSAERPKGSFSTLEIQRTEQGDSAMYLCASSLVAGASYEQYFGPGTRLTVT.